This entry is about one T cell receptor beta chain. The clone's antigen remains unknown. Base quality data are lacking; no much larger clone is found one base away. The sample originates from a study of cytomegalovirus exposure and HLA in healthy donors (dated by TCRdb to about 2017). In terms of the full investigation: According to an earlier analysis of a few hundred of the donors, about 180 million T cells yielded 100 million or so unique TCR beta sequences and approximately 300 Gb of sequence data. Class I and class II HLA loci were covered by the typing at four-digit resolution. Donor age, sex, ethnicity and CMV serostatus were compiled together with the repertoire data. An early release that covered around 590 HLA-typed donors contained around 300 gigabases of sequencing data and tens of millions of unique TCR sequences. To study patterns of TCR occurrence, a later analysis re-analyzed previously published TCR beta repertoires from several hundred donors and added high-resolution HLA genotyping. The aim of the study was to test whether cataloging public T cell receptors could identify signatures of past pathogen exposure. The study profiled the T cell repertoires of hundreds of subjects by immunosequencing and related them to cytomegalovirus serostatus. In the later analysis, no new phenotypic data were used to find candidate immune exposures; instead, reliance was placed on TCR beta sequences and their occurrence across donors. All discovery cohort repertoires had been generated using a single sequencing platform. The number of typed donors differed by locus: roughly 620-640 for A, B, C, DRB1 and DQB1; roughly 510 for DQA1; 606 for DPA1; and some 450 for DPB1. An earlier analysis of around 540 of the donors applied high-throughput TCR beta sequencing to assess whether each TCR beta V gene segment acted as functional or pseudogenic. Because of strong linkage in the cohort, five DR-DQ haplotypes were treated as single units for association and clustering. Among 398 genotyped donors of the cohort, an average of approximately 240,000 unique TCR beta nucleotide sequences were sequenced per donor, approximately 20% of them non-productive. A separate validation cohort of roughly 130 different subjects was used in addition to the roughly 640-subject first cohort. To predict cytomegalovirus infection status, the study brought together high-throughput TCR immunosequencing, statistical association of individual TCRs with disease status, and machine learning. Of the 350 to 450 genotyped donors, approximately 80% were placed in the genetic ancestry cluster associated with self-reported Caucasian donors. A later genetic analysis took genome-wide SNP genotypes for about 55% of the 666 donors and used that subset as a discovery cohort.

Including cysteine and phenylalanine, the CDR3 has 14 amino acids. Here the CDR3 DNA is all that survives: 42 bases in frame from base 1. The germline V gene provides CDR1 MGHRA and CDR2 YSYEKL. V gives up 0 bases and J gives up 9 bases, and the segment between their germline ends measures 12 bases. Library generation was performed with the immunoSEQ multiplex PCR assay. The multiplex PCR relied on a mix of 60 forward primers for TCR Vbeta segments and 13 reverse primers for TCR Jbeta segments. The CDR3 region of rearranged TCR beta genes was amplified from genomic DNA with a multiplex PCR assay. Amplified TCR beta libraries were sequenced as 87-base-pair reads on the Illumina HiSeq System. The original methods were these. Across the 700 or so repertoires, a later analysis counted tens of millions of unique TCR beta chains, roughly 11 million of which were shared by at least two donors. Raw reads were error-corrected and collapsed into unique sequences by a nearest-neighbor algorithm in which closely related sequences were merged to remove PCR and sequencing errors. CDR3 sequences were aligned to IMGT reference sequences to assign V, D and J gene segments. Each retained sequence needed at least a six-nucleotide match to both a V gene segment and a J gene segment. Rearrangements were classified as productive when the CDR3 lacked stop codons and remained in frame with V and J, and all other rearrangements were classified as non-productive. Following IMGT convention, CDR3 was defined as the stretch from the second conserved V-encoded cysteine up to the conserved J-encoded phenylalanine. Sequences without an unambiguous match to a single V gene segment were excluded from the earlier analysis of several hundred of the donors. In an earlier analysis of approximately 590 of the donors, V segments were called functional above 56.7% productive rearrangements and were called segregating when the between-donor standard deviation exceeded 5%. To diagnose cytomegalovirus status from the catalog of TCR beta chain sequences, a statistical classification framework was built. A later analysis assigned V and J genes by comparing TCR nucleotide sequences with IMGT/GENE-DB human TR gene sequences. In a later analysis, CDR3 sequences and most-parsimonious VDJ recombination scenarios were assigned using the TCRdist pipeline. A later analysis defined each TCR beta chain by its CDR3 amino acid sequence plus V-gene family, and excluded reads lacking a unique V-gene family. A later analysis removed several hundred highly shared, low-generation-probability nucleotide sequences to deal with suspected cross-contamination and a sequencing artifact. In a later analysis, a clonal expansion index was calculated for each public chain from normalized within-repertoire ranks of inferred template counts. A later analysis computed generation probabilities with a VDJ recombination model fitted to out-of-frame rearrangements, and checked the results against IGoR. A later analysis scored TCR-TCR, TCR-HLA and TCR-CMV co-occurrence with hypergeometric tests, applying a repertoire-size bias correction to TCR pairs. A later analysis estimated false discovery rates by permuting HLA or CMV assignments 20 times. A later analysis grouped co-occurring TCRs with DBSCAN, adding TCRdist sequence similarity when clustering within HLA-allele-positive subsets. For co-occurrence clustering, repertoires with fewer than 30,000 or more than 120,000 public chains were excluded, along with about five repertoires with anomalous nucleotide sharing. Entries here come from immuneACCESS through TCRdb and include only in-frame sequences with V and J called. Some clones fail to appear in such tables; in the studies checked, an unresolved V gene covers under half of the shortfall, and the cause of the remainder is unknown. D and trimming were read from the DNA, whereas the V and J calls and clone size are those reported in that table. The sample contains fewer than 250,000 clones, approximately 80% of them found a single time. Jointly, the top ten make up under 0.85% of the sample.

The cohort comprised several hundred healthy bone marrow donors. Cohort members were all nominally healthy when sampled, although unrecorded immune exposures were likely present. The donor tested CMV seronegative, placing the donor among the 352 seronegative members of the cohort. A peripheral blood sample was provided by each donor, and peripheral blood mononuclear cells were used for TCR beta sequencing. Genomic DNA extraction from the blood cell samples was performed with the Qiagen DNeasy Blood Extraction Kit. Here is what the overall study found, with its caveats: HLA typing was unavailable for some donors at each locus, so association tests used only the typed subset. In vitro tests confirmed that a few of the cytomegalovirus-associated TCR beta chains recognize cytomegalovirus antigens. Because counts were too low, some 17 rarely observed V segments, including chromosome 9 orphons, were excluded from the earlier analysis of some 540 of the donors. Correlated functional status among segregating V segments might reflect linkage disequilibrium, but an unknown experimental factor could not be ruled out. A further reported finding was that TCR beta sequences accurately predicted the HLA-A and HLA-B alleles for most subjects in the first cohort. The study listed around 160 TCR beta chains as associated with cytomegalovirus. A later analysis associated about 17,000 TCR beta sequences with specific HLA alleles at a false discovery rate of 0.05. Compared with equally common non-associated chains, HLA-associated TCR beta chains in a later analysis were more clonally expanded and had lower generation probabilities. The cohort was sequenced for TCR beta chains only, and without alpha or paired-chain data the features that could be detected were limited. V-gene and J-gene trimming of TCR beta chains was associated with a missense DCLRE1C variant in a later genetic analysis, and the association was replicated in an independent cohort. Most TCR sequences were observed very rarely across donors, whereas some public TCRs were present in many individuals. Sequencing depth was assumed to be roughly uniform across donors in the presence/absence analyses, though that assumption may not hold. In a later analysis, the rate of TCR association differed among HLA loci, with DRB1 alleles having the most associated TCRs and HLA-C alleles having the fewest. The authors suggested that the approach could potentially be generalized to other disease states and immunological phenotypes. When HLA alleles, especially DR and DQ, strongly co-occurred, TCR associations were difficult to assign to individual alleles. Most CMV-associated TCR beta chains appeared to be HLA-restricted in a later analysis, and the HLA associations seemed to be driven largely by CMV exposure. A group of highly shared sequence variants was considered likely to be a technical artifact of the sequencing pipeline. Cytomegalovirus status was reported to be diagnosed by the classifier with high specificity and sensitivity in both the original and validation cohorts. Some IMGT-functional V segments, including TRBV6-2 and TRBV6-3, could not be told apart with the 87-base-pair reads, so those segments were excluded. An earlier analysis of around 500 of the donors showed that most TCR beta V segments appeared in productive rearrangements either about 87% or about 30% of the time, which broadly matched IMGT annotations. According to a later genetic analysis, donors in an Asian-associated ancestry cluster had fewer N-insertions in productive TCRs than the approximately 710-donor mean. CMV serostatus was the only immune exposure information available for the cohort. According to a later analysis, parvovirus B19, influenza, CMV and Epstein-Barr virus appeared linked to several top co-occurrence clusters.

Sequenced material: PBMCs. The receptor chain draws on TRBV4-1 and TRBJ2-1; 5 matching bases give a weak D call of TRBD2. The clonotype was recovered from a boy younger than 10 in good health and CMV-seronegative. The nucleotide sequence is TGCGCCAGCAGCCAAGAAGGCTCGAGGGTTGAGCAGTTCTTC. It specifies CASSQEGSRVEQFF.